The 6 T cell receptor beta chains presented below share a single source sample, sequenced in a study of blood T cell repertoires in COVID-19. TCRdb's copy holds only in-frame clones and misses some; the assay was immunoSEQ multiplex PCR. The top ten clones hold less than 20% of a sample with roughly 100,000 clones, about four fifths of them seen once. Sequencing used peripheral blood. The source is a woman of 80 years or more with acute or convalescent COVID-19.

Details on this clone: Different DNA sequences within this sample yield the same CDR3. In DNA form, the CDR3 reads TGTGCCAGCAGCTTCGACAGGGACACTGAAGCTTTCTTT. Translated, it gives CASSFDRDTEAFF. This chain links TRBV7-9 with TRBJ1-1, with 7 positions matching TRBD1. CDR1 is SEHNR and CDR2 is FQNEAQ in the germline V gene (reference sequence). The CDR3 sequence is 13 residues long. V trimming: 3 bases; J trimming: 3 bases; junction bases outside the gene matches: 1.

Only a few counts were recorded for this clone. This chain links TRBV13 with TRBJ2-3, with TRBD2 identical over 12 bases. The V gene's germline CDR1 is PRHDT and CDR2 FYEKMQ (reference sequence). The CDR3 covers 16 residues. The V gene end was trimmed by 5 bases and the J gene end by 0 bases; junction bases not matched to a gene: 3. In nucleotides, the CDR3 is TGTGCCAGCAGCCCGGGGACTAGCGGGAGCACAGATACGCAGTATTTT. Translation: CASSPGTSGSTDTQYF.

V is TRBV5-1 and J is TRBJ1-2, with 10 bases matching TRBD1. J lost 4 bases, V lost 4 bases, and 7 bases had no gene match. The CDR3 is 15 amino acids. In germline, CDR1 is SGHRS, CDR2 YFSETQ. The CDR3 nucleotides read TGCGCCAGCAGCCCCAGACAGGGGGCGGGCTATGGCTACACCTTC. It codes for CASSPRQGAGYGYTF.

The chain couples TRBV2 to TRBJ2-2; 12 bases agree with TRBD2. V shed 6 bases and J 4 bases; nucleotides not matched to a gene: 6. CDR3 size: 16 residues. The germline gives CDR1 SNHLY, CDR2 FYNNEI. DNA for the CDR3: TGTGCCAGCAGAGAATCTAGCGGGAGGGGCACCGGGGAGCTGTTTTTT. It specifies CASRESSGRGTGELFF.

The chain carries TRBV5-1 and TRBJ2-2; D gene unclear. CDR3 length: 15 amino acids. The germline CDR1 and CDR2 sequences are SGHRS and YFSETQ. V lost 0 bases and J lost 2, with 8 bases in between. In DNA, the CDR3 is TGCGCCAGCAGCTTGGCCGGAGTTAACACCGGGGAGCTGTTTTTT. It yields the protein CASSLAGVNTGELFF.

The rearrangement joins TRBV28 to TRBJ1-1, with D perhaps matching TRBD1 (5 bases). CDR3 size: 16 residues. Trimming took off 2 bases at V and 0 bases at J, with 13 bases between the two ends. The V gene's germline CDR1 is MDHEN and CDR2 SYDVKM. The CDR3 here is CASSLEGRWMNTEAFF. The CDR3, as DNA: TGTGCCAGCAGTTTAGAGGGGAGGTGGATGAACACTGAAGCTTTCTTT.